This T cell receptor (beta chain) stems from a study of OX40 agonist ivuxolimab in advanced cancers. Study-level points and caveats: In the expanded peripheral T cells, antigen specificity was never determined.

CDR1 is KGHSH, CDR2 LQKENI, per germline. The CDR3 extends over 14 amino acids. With 2 bases removed from V and 1 base from J, the gap between germline ends came to 8 bases. Sequenced by immunoSEQ multiplex PCR; TCRdb stores in-frame clones only, minus some. The table shows fewer than 85,000 clones, with 70% to 90% occurring only once. As for this clone: Its antigen is still unknown.

Enrollment shut out patients with autoimmune disease history or systemic immunosuppression. Sequenced material: CD4+ or CD8+ T cells sorted from blood, taken in a trial of the OX40 agonist ivuxolimab. The sequence was collected from an adult with an advanced solid tumor such as melanoma, head and neck, liver or kidney cancer. The J gene is TRBJ1-1, the V gene TRBV18; D is uncertain. The chain's CDR3 is CASSPIDSNTEAFF. The CDR3 DNA reads TGTGCCAGCTCACCAATAGATTCGAACACTGAAGCTTTCTTT.